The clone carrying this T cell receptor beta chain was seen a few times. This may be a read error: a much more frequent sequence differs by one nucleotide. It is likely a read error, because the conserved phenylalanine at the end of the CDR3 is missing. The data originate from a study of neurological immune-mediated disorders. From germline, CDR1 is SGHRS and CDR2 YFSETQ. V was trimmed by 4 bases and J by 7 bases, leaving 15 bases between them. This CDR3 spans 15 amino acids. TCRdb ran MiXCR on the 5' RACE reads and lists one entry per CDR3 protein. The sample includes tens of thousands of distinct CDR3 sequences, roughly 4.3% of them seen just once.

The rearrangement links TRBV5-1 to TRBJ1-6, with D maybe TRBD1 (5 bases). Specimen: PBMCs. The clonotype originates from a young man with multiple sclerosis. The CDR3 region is CASSRSTGTNSPLHY. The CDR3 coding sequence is TGCGCCAGCAGCCGCTCGACGGGGACCAATTCACCCCTCCACTAT.